This TCR beta chain was obtained from a study of beta chain features in type 1 diabetes. The investigators reverse transcribed all of the isolated RNA, so they sequenced expressed TCRB transcripts. Clones were sequenced by immunoSEQ multiplex PCR, and TCRdb holds only the in-frame ones, with some missing. The table lists almost 350,000 clones, about 20% of them singletons. The receptor was derived from a woman between 18 and 29 years old in good health. The sample taken for sequencing was naive CD4+ T cells from blood.

The CDR3 loop is CASSQIWGVGNTIYF. CDR3 nucleotides: TGCGCCAGCAGCCAAATTTGGGGGGTAGGAAACACCATATATTTT. The chain employs TRBV4-1 and TRBJ1-3; a possible D gene is TRBD1 (5 bases). V shed 2 bases and J shed 4 bases, with 12 bases lying between them. Germline V gene data show CDR1 as MGHRA and CDR2 as YSYEKL. The CDR3 has 15 amino acids.